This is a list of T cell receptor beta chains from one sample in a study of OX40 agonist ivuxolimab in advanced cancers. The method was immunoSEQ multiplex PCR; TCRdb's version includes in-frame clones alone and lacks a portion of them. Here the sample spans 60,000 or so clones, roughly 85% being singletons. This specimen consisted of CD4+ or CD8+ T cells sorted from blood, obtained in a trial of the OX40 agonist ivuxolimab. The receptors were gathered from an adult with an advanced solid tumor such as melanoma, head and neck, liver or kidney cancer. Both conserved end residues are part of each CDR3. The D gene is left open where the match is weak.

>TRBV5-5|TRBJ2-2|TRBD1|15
CASSPGTDFTGELFF
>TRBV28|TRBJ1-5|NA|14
CASSLSGLGQPQHF
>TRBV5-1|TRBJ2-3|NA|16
CASSLPAAASTDTQYF
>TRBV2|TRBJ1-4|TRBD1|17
CASSERGRGSPNEKLFF
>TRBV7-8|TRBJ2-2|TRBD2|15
CASSSGGRVTGELFF
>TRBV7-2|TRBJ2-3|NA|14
CASSTRRELDTQYF
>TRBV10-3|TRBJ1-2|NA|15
CAIMDLRRGSLGYTF
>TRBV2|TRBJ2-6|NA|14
CASRSQSTGGVLTF
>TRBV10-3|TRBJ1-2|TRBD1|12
CAIKPGQGGYTF
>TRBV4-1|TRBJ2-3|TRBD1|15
CASSLHGTATDTQYF
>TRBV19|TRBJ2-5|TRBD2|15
CASRVRGDPLREQYF
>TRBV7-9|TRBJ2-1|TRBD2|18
CASSFGDLAGRSANEQFF
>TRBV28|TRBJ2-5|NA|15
CASSGSSAGQETQYF
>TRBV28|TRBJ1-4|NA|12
CASSAANEKLFF
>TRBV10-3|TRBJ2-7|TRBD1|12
CATQGDSYEQYF
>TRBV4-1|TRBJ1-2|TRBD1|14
CASSQEGQGYGYTF
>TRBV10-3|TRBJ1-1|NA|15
CAISESGVMNTEAFF
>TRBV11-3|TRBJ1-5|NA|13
CASSLVRSRPQHF
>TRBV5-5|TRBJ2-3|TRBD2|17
CASSSHLSSGATDTQYF
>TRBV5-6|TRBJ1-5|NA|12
CASNLQNQPQHF
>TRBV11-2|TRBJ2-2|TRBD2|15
CASSPGLAHAGELFF